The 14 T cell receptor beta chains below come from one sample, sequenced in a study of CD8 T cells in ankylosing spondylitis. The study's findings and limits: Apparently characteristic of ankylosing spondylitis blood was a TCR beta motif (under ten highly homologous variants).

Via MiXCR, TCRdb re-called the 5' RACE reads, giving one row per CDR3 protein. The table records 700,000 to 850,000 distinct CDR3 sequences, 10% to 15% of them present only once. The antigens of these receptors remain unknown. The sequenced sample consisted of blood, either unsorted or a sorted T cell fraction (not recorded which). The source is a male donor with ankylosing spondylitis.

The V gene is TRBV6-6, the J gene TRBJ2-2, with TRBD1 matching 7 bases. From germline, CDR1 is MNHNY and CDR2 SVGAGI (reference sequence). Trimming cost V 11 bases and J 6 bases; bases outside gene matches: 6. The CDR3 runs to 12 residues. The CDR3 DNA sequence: TGTGCCGGGCAGGGGGTTTCCGGGGAGCTGTTTTTT. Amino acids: CAGQGVSGELFF.

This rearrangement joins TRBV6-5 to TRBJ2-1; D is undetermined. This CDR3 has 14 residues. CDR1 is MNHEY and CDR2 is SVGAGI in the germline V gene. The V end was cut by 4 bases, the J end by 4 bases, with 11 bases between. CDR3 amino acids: CASSSRQSYNEQFF. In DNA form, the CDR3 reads TGTGCCAGCAGTTCTAGGCAGTCTTACAATGAGCAGTTCTTC.

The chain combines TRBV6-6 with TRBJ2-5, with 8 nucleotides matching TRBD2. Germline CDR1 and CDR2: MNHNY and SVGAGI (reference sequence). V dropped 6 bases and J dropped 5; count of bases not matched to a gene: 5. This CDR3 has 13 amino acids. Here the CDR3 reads CASRHSGTETQYF. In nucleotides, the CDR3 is TGTGCCAGCAGACATAGCGGGACGGAGACCCAGTACTTC.

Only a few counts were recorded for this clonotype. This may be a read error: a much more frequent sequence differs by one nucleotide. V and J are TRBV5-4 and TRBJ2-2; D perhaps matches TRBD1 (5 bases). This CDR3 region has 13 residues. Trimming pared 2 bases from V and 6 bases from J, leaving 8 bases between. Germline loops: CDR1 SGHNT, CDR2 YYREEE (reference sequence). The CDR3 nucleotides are TGTGCCAGCAGCTTATGGGGCGCCGGGGAGCTGTTTTTT. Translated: CASSLWGAGELFF.

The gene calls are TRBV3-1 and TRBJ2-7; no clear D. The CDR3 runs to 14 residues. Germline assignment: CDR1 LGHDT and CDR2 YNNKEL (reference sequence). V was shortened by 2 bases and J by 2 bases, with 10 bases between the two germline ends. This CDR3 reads CASSQRFGPYEQYF. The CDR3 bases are TGTGCCAGCAGCCAAAGGTTCGGCCCCTACGAGCAGTACTTC.

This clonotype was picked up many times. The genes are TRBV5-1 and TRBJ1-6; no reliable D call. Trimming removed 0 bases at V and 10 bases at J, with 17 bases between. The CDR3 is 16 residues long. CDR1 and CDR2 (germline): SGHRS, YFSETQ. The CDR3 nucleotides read TGCGCCAGCAGCTTGGTATTTCACGGGATTGGCTCACCCCTCCACTTT. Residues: CASSLVFHGIGSPLHF.

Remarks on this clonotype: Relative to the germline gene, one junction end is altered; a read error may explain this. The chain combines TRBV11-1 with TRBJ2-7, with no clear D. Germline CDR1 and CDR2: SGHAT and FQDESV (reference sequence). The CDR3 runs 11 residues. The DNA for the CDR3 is TGTGCCAGCCGCTTAGCCGACGAGCAGTACTTC. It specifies CASRLADEQYF.

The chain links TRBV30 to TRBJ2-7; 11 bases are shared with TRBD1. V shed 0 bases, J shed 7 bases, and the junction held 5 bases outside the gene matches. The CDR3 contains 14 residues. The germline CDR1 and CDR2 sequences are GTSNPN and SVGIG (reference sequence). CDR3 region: CAWSVGQGAGEQYF. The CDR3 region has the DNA TGTGCCTGGAGTGTAGGACAGGGGGCGGGGGAGCAGTACTTC.

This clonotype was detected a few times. The CDR3 reads CASSQDWGYGYTF. The CDR3 DNA is TGCGCCAGCAGCCAAGATTGGGGTTACGGCTACACCTTC. The rearrangement joins TRBV4-3 to TRBJ1-2; D remains unclear. Trimming pared 0 bases from V and 8 bases from J, leaving 10 bases between. The CDR3 length is 13 residues. In germline, CDR1 is LGHNA, CDR2 YSLEER.

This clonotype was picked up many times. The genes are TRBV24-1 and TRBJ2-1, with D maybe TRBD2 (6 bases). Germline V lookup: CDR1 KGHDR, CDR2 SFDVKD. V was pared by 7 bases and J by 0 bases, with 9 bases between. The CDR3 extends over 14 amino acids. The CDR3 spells CATSGGSSYNEQFF. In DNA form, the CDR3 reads TGTGCCACCAGCGGGGGTAGCTCCTACAATGAGCAGTTCTTC.

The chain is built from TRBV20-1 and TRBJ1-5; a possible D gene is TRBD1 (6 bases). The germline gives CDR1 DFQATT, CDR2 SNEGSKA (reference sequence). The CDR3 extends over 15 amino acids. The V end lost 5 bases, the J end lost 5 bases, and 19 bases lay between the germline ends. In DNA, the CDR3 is TGCAGTGCTCCCAACTCTCGACAGGCGGATCAGCCCCAGCATTTT. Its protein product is CSAPNSRQADQPQHF.

The CDR3: CASSYRGGGRTGELFF. For the CDR3, the DNA is TGTGCCAGCAGTTACCGTGGGGGCGGGCGGACCGGGGAGCTGTTTTTT. The gene calls are TRBV6-5 and TRBJ2-2; perhaps TRBD1 as D (6 bases). The CDR3 totals 16 residues. V was trimmed by 2 bases and J by 5 bases, leaving 15 bases between them. Germline V lookup: CDR1 MNHEY, CDR2 SVGAGI.

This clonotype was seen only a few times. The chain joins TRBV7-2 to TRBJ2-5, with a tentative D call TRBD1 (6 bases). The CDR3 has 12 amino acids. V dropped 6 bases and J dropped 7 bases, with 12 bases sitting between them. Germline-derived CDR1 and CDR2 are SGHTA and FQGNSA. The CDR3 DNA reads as TGTGCCAGCAGTTGGACAGACGGGACCCAGTACTTC. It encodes CASSWTDGTQYF.

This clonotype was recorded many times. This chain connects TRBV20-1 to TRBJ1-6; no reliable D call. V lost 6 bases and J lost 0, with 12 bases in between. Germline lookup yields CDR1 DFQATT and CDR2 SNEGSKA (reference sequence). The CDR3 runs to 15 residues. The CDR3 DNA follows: TGCAGTGCCAAATGGGCAGCCTCCTATAATTCACCCCTCCACTTT. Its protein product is CSAKWAASYNSPLHF.